The T cell receptor beta chain described here comes from a study of identical twins. The donors were all healthy and Caucasian. Germline-derived CDR1 and CDR2 are SEHNR and FQNEAQ (reference sequence). The CDR3 has 15 residues. The table lists this clonotype with a few counts. Using its own MiXCR run on the 5' RACE reads, TCRdb lists one record per CDR3 protein. This repertoire shows approximately 1.8 million distinct CDR3 sequences, around 29% found once; its top ten account for about 0.3%. This chain connects TRBV7-9 to TRBJ2-5; 10 bases are shared with TRBD1. Matching the DNA end better, TRBJ2-7 makes the J call doubtful. This clonotype originated in a newborn girl in good health. Sequenced input: cord blood. CDR3 sequence (DNA): TGTGCCAGCAGCTTAAGGGGACAGGGGAAGTACGAGCAGTACTTC. Protein product: CASSLRGQGKYEQYF.